This T cell receptor (beta chain) is from a study of blood T cell repertoires in COVID-19. In the study overall: The United States, Italy and Spain were the sources of the acute and convalescent COVID-19 samples. T cells, B-cell-depleted T cells, or PBMCs supplied cDNA or gDNA.

Trimming cost V 4 bases and J 1 base, with 10 bases left between them. This CDR3 region has 13 residues. In germline, CDR1 is GTSNPN, CDR2 SVGIG (reference sequence). The table came from immunoSEQ multiplex PCR; TCRdb's copy has only in-frame clones and leaves some out. The table has some 80,000 clones, around 83% seen once; the top ten hold about 10%. Sequencing was carried out using peripheral blood. This TCR was recovered from a man in his 60s with COVID-19, enrolled during active disease. The chain recombines TRBV30 with TRBJ2-5; possible D gene TRBD2, 6 bases. The CDR3 region has the DNA TGTGCCTGGACTAACGGGGGCCAAGAGACCCAGTACTTC. Its translation: CAWTNGGQETQYF.